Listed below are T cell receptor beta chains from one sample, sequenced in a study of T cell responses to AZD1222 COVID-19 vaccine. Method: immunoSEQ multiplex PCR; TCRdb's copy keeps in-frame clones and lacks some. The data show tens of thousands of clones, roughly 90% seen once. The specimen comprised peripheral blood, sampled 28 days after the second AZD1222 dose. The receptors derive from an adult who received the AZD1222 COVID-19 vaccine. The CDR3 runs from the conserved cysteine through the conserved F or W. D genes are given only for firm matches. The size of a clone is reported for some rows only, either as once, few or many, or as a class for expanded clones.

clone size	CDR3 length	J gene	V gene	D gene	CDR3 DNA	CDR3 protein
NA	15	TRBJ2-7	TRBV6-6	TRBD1	TGTGCCAGCAGTTACCCGGGACAGAGCTCCTACGAGCAGTACTTC	CASSYPGQSSYEQYF
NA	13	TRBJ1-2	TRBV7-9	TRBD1	TGTGCCAGCAGCCCGGACAGGGTGGATGGCTACACCTTC	CASSPDRVDGYTF
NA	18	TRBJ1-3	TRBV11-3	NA	TGTGCCAGCAGCTGGAATAAACACCCGGGGGGCTCTGGAAACACCATATATTTT	CASSWNKHPGGSGNTIYF
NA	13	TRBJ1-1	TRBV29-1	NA	TGCAGCGTGGGTTGGGACTGGAACACTGAAGCTTTCTTT	CSVGWDWNTEAFF
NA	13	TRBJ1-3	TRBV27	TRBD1	TGTGCCAGCAGTTTCGTGGCAGGGGGTACCATATATTTT	CASSFVAGGTIYF
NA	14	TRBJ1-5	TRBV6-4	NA	TGTGCCAGCAGTGGCAGGGCGTTTCATCAGCCCCAGCATTTT	CASSGRAFHQPQHF
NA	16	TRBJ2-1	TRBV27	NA	TGTGCCAGCAGTTTAAAGGCAGCCAGCTCCTACAATGAGCAGTTCTTC	CASSLKAASSYNEQFF
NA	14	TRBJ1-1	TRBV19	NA	TGTGCCAGTAGTACCTGGACGGGGAACACTGAAGCTTTCTTT	CASSTWTGNTEAFF
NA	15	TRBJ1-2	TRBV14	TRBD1	TGTGCCAGCAGCACACAACAGGGGGGGAGAGATGGCTACACCTTC	CASSTQQGGRDGYTF
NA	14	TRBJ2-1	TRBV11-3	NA	TGTGCCAGCAGCTCGGAGAGAACCGGCAATGAGCAGTTCTTC	CASSSERTGNEQFF
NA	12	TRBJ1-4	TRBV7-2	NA	TGTGCCAGCAGCTTAGCGCCGGGACCAGAGATTTTT	CASSLAPGPEIF
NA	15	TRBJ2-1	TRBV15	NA	TGTGCCACCAGCGGCCTCGGGGGCAACTACAATGAGCAGTTCTTC	CATSGLGGNYNEQFF
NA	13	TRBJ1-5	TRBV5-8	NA	TGTGCCAGCAGCCCGGATGAAGGTGTGCCCCAGCATTTT	CASSPDEGVPQHF
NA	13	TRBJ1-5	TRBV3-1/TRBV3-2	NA	TGTGCCAGCAGCCCTCATAGCAATCAGCCCCAGCATTTT	CASSPHSNQPQHF
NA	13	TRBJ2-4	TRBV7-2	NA	TGTGCCAGCAGCTCCAGACAGGCTAACATTCAGTACTTC	CASSSRQANIQYF
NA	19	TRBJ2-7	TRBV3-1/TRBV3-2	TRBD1	TGTGCCAGCAGCCAAGGGGGTGGTTTTGGGACAGGTAACTCCTACGAGCAGTACTTC	CASSQGGGFGTGNSYEQYF
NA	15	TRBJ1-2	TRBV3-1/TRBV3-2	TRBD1	TGTGCCAGCAGCCAAGATAACAGGGGAAACTATGGCTACACCTTC	CASSQDNRGNYGYTF
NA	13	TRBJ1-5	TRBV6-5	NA	TGTGCCAGCAGAAGGAATAGCAATCAGCCCCAGCATTTT	CASRRNSNQPQHF
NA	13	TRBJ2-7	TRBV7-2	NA	TGTGCCGCATCCGGGACCAACTCCATCGAGCAGTACTTC	CAASGTNSIEQYF
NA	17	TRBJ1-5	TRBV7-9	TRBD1	TGTGCCAGCAGCCTAGGACAGGGGGCGGATGAGAATCAGCCCCAGCATTTT	CASSLGQGADENQPQHF
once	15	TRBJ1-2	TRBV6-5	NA	TGTGCCAGCAGCCCCCAACCCGGACAGTCCTATGGCTACACCTTC	CASSPQPGQSYGYTF
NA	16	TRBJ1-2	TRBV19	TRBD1	TGTGCCAGTAGTCCCCGGACAGGAGACGCCCTCTATGGCTACACCTTC	CASSPRTGDALYGYTF
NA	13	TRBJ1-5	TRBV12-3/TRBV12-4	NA	TGTGCCAGCAGTTTTATAGAGAATCAGCCCCAGCATTTT	CASSFIENQPQHF
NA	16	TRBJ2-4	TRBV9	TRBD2	TGTGCCAGCAGCGTAGGACTAGCAGAATCCAAAAACATTCAGTACTTC	CASSVGLAESKNIQYF
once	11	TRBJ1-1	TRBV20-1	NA	TGCAGTGCTAGGCAGGGTCTTGAAGCTTTCTTT	CSARQGLEAFF
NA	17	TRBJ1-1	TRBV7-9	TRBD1	TGTGCCAGCAGCCCCCATGGGACAGGGGCCGAGGGGACTGAAGCTTTCTTT	CASSPHGTGAEGTEAFF
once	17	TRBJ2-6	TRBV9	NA	TGTGCCAGCAGCGCCCCGCACAGGGCATCTGGGGCCAACGTCCTGACTTTC	CASSAPHRASGANVLTF